The source of this T cell receptor (beta chain) is a study of neurological immune-mediated disorders (dated by TCRdb to the late 2010s). Notes on the research overall: The study compared peripheral blood TCR-beta repertoires of HTLV-I-associated myelopathy (HAM/TSP) patients, multiple sclerosis patients and healthy controls using UMI-based sequencing. Longitudinal samples, technical triplicates and paired sorted CD4+ and CD8+ T-cell subsets, alongside PBMC samples, were included among the approximately 100 TCR-beta libraries. The cohort comprised some 71 subjects: approximately 15 HAM/TSP patients, roughly 34 multiple sclerosis patients and 20 or so healthy controls.

The study at large found these results: The highest TCR clonal expansion was observed in HAM/TSP patients, whereas the lowest was observed in MS patients, even when compared with healthy controls. No identical CDR3 amino acid sequences were shared among expanded clones across subjects, suggesting private TCR-beta repertoires in all groups.

This clonotype showed up many times. The antigen it recognizes is unknown. No quality values exist for individual bases; no much larger clone is one base distant. The CDR3, from cysteine to phenylalanine, totals 16 residues. Only CDR3 DNA remains: 48 bases, in frame from the first base. CDR1 LGHDT and CDR2 YNNKEL were looked up in the germline V gene (reference sequence). Germline trimming amounts to 4 bases on V and 6 bases on J, with 8 as the count of junction bases outside the gene matches. The healthy controls were volunteers from a blood bank in Maryland, USA. Sorted-subset TCR libraries were prepared from around 1 million sorted CD4+ or CD8+ T cells. Peripheral blood was subjected to Ficoll-Hypaque density gradient centrifugation to isolate PBMCs, which were then cryopreserved in liquid nitrogen. Paired sorted CD4+ and CD8+ subsets came from healthy controls, HAM/TSP patients and MS patients.

To synthesize cDNA, template-switch 5'RACE was performed with a primer carrying a 10-nucleotide random unique molecular identifier so that each TCR transcript was tagged. Every sequencing run yielded over 190 million TCR-beta sequences covering 15-18 subjects. The RNeasy kit was used to extract total RNA. The KAPA Real-time Library Amplification kit was used to amplify TCR-beta VDJ regions with primers targeting the TCR constant region and the 5'RACE anchor. A first PCR added sample indexes and Illumina adaptors, and a second PCR then raised library yield. After Ampure bead purification, the roughly 650 bp TCR product was size-selected on a 2% E-gel SizeSelection system. Before pooling, library quality was checked on a Bioanalyzer, concentration was measured with Qubit, and libraries were quantified with the Kapa Library Quantification kit. An Illumina HiSeq 2500 sequenced the libraries paired-end 2 x 150 bp. To increase sequence diversity, about 25-31% phiX was spiked into each library pool. Turning to the authors' computational methods: Quality-filtered reads were processed with the UMI-based MiGEC pipeline, and over 85% of raw TCR sequences were removed by the MiGEC pipeline during error correction. VDJ genes were aligned to IMGT germline references, and clonotypes were defined by unique CDR3 amino acid sequence plus V-J genes. VDJtools evaluated clonal expansion, Shannon diversity and CDR3 relatedness (CalcPairwiseDistances, ClusterSamples); CLCbio workbench built phylogenetic trees. Clones with at least 8 unique UMIs were defined as expanded, with this threshold being based on coefficient-of-variation modelling across technical triplicates. Using fastp trimming at Q25 and MiXCR clonotype assembly, TCRdb reanalyzed the public sequencing data and kept in-frame beta chains. Each entry merges the rows of one CDR3 protein and shows their most common DNA and genes. The V and J calls were determined by TCRdb, not by the authors. The table for this sample lists more than 15,000 distinct CDR3 sequences; 3% to 4.5% of them were counted only once. The ten largest account for about 19% of the sample.

This clonotype was obtained from a middle-aged woman in good health. The sequence links TRBV3-1 to TRBJ2-1; TRBD2 matches 11 bases in the middle. Sequencing input: CD8+ T cells from blood. The bases are TGTGCCAGCAGCCGCCAGGGACTAGCGGACCGCAATGAGCAGTTCTTC. Translated, it gives CASSRQGLADRNEQFF.